The T cell receptor beta chain described here comes from a study of blood T cell repertoires in COVID-19. Overall study context: The origin of the acute and convalescent COVID-19 samples was the United States, Italy and Spain. Sample material is recorded as cDNA or gDNA derived from T cells, B-cell-depleted T cells, or PBMCs.

Assay: immunoSEQ multiplex PCR; the TCRdb copy retains only in-frame clones and omits some. The sample holds hundreds of thousands of clones, nearly 90% seen once. Germline-derived CDR1 and CDR2 are GTSNPN and SVGIG (reference sequence). The length of the CDR3 is 16 residues. V was pared by 0 bases and J by 4 bases, with 10 bases of the junction left unmatched. The sequencing input was peripheral blood. This sequence joins TRBV30 and TRBJ1-2, with TRBD1 matching 8 bases. The source is a woman younger than 35 who had recovered from COVID-19. In DNA, the CDR3 is TGTGCCTGGAGTGTTCTCACGGACAGGGACTTCTATGGCTACACCTTC. This translates into CAWSVLTDRDFYGYTF. The variable domain in full, completed from reference TRBV30 and TRBJ1-2, reads SQTIHQWPATLVQPVGSPLSLECTVEGTSNPNLYWYRQAAGRGLQLLFYSVGIGQISSEVPQNLSASRPQDRQFILSSKKLLLSDSGFYLCAWSVLTDRDFYGYTFGSGTRLTVV.